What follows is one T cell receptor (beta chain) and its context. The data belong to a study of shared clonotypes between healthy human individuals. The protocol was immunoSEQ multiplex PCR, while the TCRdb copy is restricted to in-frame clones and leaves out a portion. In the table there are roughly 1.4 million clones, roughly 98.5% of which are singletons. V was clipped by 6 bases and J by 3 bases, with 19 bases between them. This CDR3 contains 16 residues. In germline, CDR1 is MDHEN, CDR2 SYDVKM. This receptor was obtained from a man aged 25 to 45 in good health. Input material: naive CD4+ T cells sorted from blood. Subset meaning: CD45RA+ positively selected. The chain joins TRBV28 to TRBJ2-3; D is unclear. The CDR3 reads CASSQSGIKGTDTQYF. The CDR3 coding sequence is TGTGCCAGCAGCCAGAGTGGGATTAAGGGTACAGATACGCAGTATTTT.